The 23 T cell receptor beta chains below all came from one sample that was sequenced in a study of T cell clonotyping in hematopoietic cell transplantation. Stated time point: recipient sample about 28 days before transplant, after cytoreduction. TCRdb's table, derived via immunoSEQ multiplex PCR, lists solely in-frame clones and lacks some. The table records some 29,000 clones, 70% to 80% of them present only once. Sequences were derived from peripheral blood mononuclear cells, sampled before stem cell transplant. These receptor sequences come from a woman in her 30s with chronic myeloid leukemia. Some clones in this sample may be carry-over from other donors' samples.

The CDR3 region has the DNA TGTGCCAGCAGCTCACCCCGGGATATCGACACTGAAGCTTTCTTT. It encodes CASSSPRDIDTEAFF. This chain connects TRBV7-9 to TRBJ1-1; D not resolved. This CDR3 comprises 15 residues. Germline V lookup: CDR1 SEHNR, CDR2 FQNEAQ (reference sequence). With 4 bases removed from V and 3 bases from J, the gap between germline ends came to 15 bases.

The rearrangement uses TRBV6-4 and TRBJ2-2; D not certain. V was clipped by 0 bases and J by 4 bases, with 12 bases between them. The CDR3 has 16 residues. CDR1 is MRHNA, CDR2 SNTAGT, per germline. CDR3 nucleotide sequence: TGTGCCAGCAGTGACTCCTTTTACGGAATCACCGGGGAGCTGTTTTTT. As protein: CASSDSFYGITGELFF.

This chain links TRBV6-1 with TRBJ2-7; 16 nucleotides match TRBD2. Germline CDR1 and CDR2: MNHNS and SASEGT. V trimming: 5 bases; J trimming: 12 bases; junction bases outside the gene matches: 7. The CDR3 consists of 14 residues. CDR3 sequence reads: CASSSGTSGGALYV. The CDR3 DNA sequence: TGTGCCAGCAGTTCAGGGACTAGCGGGGGGGCCCTGTACGTC.

The chain has TRBV7-9 and TRBJ1-2; D remains unclear. V dropped 2 bases and J dropped 5 bases, with 15 bases sitting between them. Germline-derived CDR1 and CDR2 are SEHNR and FQNEAQ (reference sequence). This CDR3 has 15 residues. CDR3 amino acids: CASSLMGREGYGYTF. The DNA for the CDR3 is TGTGCCAGCAGCTTAATGGGCCGGGAAGGGTATGGCTACACCTTC.

The J gene is TRBJ2-2, the V gene TRBV5-6; D is perhaps TRBD1 (6 bases). The CDR3 is made up of 16 amino acids. Germline-derived CDR1 and CDR2 are SGHDT and YYEEEE. With 4 bases removed from V and 5 bases from J, the gap between germline ends came to 18 bases. The CDR3 loop reads CASSPFRQGLTGELFF. The CDR3 DNA follows: TGTGCCAGCAGCCCCTTTAGGCAGGGGTTAACCGGGGAGCTGTTTTTT.

The chain has TRBV6-1 and TRBJ1-3, with 7 bases aligning to TRBD1. Per germline, CDR1 MNHNS and CDR2 SASEGT. CDR3 size: 13 residues. J was trimmed by 6 bases and V by 6 bases; bases with no gene match: 5. The CDR3 region has the DNA TGTGCCAGCAGGGAGGGGACAGTAAACACCATATATTTT. Translating it yields CASREGTVNTIYF.

The chain combines TRBV25-1 with TRBJ2-7; no clear D gene. The length of the CDR3 is 14 residues. The germline V gene encodes CDR1 MGHDK and CDR2 SYGVNS. The V end lost 3 bases, the J end lost 0 bases, and 9 bases lay between the germline ends. The CDR3 region has the DNA TGTGCCAGCAGTGATTACGGCGGCTCCTACGAGCAGTACTTC. Translation gives CASSDYGGSYEQYF.

The CDR3 region has the DNA TGTGCCAGCAGCTTGCAACAGGGGATCGGTTACGAGCAGTACTTC. Translating it yields CASSLQQGIGYEQYF. The V and J genes are TRBV7-2 and TRBJ2-7; TRBD1 aligns across 7 bases. V dropped 3 bases and J dropped 4; count of bases not matched to a gene: 9. Per germline, CDR1 SGHTA and CDR2 FQGNSA. There are 15 residues in the CDR3.

The V call is TRBV9, the J call TRBJ1-1, with D tentatively TRBD1 (5 bases). This CDR3 is built from 13 residues. Germline V gene sequence: CDR1 SGDLS, CDR2 YYNGEE. V lost 4 bases, J lost 4 bases, and 11 bases lay in between. The CDR3 DNA is TGTGCCAGCAGCATAAATCAGGGCACTGAAGCTTTCTTT. Amino acid sequence: CASSINQGTEAFF.

V gene TRBV6-1 combines with J gene TRBJ1-5, with 9 positions matching TRBD1. V dropped 2 bases and J dropped 6; count of bases not matched to a gene: 11. This CDR3 has 17 residues. The V gene's germline CDR1 is MNHNS and CDR2 SASEGT. Here the CDR3 DNA reads TGTGCCAGCAGTGAATGGAGGACAGGGGTTTTGTTTCAGCCCCAGCATTTT. As protein: CASSEWRTGVLFQPQHF.

The chain recombines TRBV2 with TRBJ2-1; 9 nucleotides align to TRBD2. The CDR3 sequence is 17 residues long. Losses at the gene ends were 6 bases for V and 0 bases for J; bases not matched to a gene: 9. Looked up from germline, CDR1 is SNHLY and CDR2 is FYNNEI. The CDR3 reads CASSPFGRGGSYNEQFF. CDR3 in DNA: TGTGCCAGCAGCCCCTTCGGGCGGGGGGGCTCCTACAATGAGCAGTTCTTC. The whole variable domain, remainder taken from reference TRBV2 and TRBJ2-1, is EPEVTQTPSHQVTQMGQEVILRCVPISNHLYFYWYRQILGQKVEFLVSFYNNEISEKSEIFDDQFSVERPDGSNFTLKIRSTKLEDSAMYFCASSPFGRGGSYNEQFFGPGTRLTVL.

The rearrangement links TRBV19 to TRBJ2-4, with 8 positions matching TRBD1. The ends lost 1 base at V and 4 bases at J; junction bases unmatched: 6. Germline V gives CDR1 LNHDA, CDR2 SQIVND (reference sequence). This CDR3 has 16 residues. The CDR3, as DNA: TGTGCCAGTAGTATAGCAGGACAGGGATCTAAAAACATTCAGTACTTC. Amino acids: CASSIAGQGSKNIQYF. Complete variable domain (other parts from reference TRBV19 and TRBJ2-4): DGGITQSPKYLFRKEGQNVTLSCEQNLNHDAMYWYRQDPGQGLRLIYYSQIVNDFQKGDIAEGYSVSREKKESFPLTVTSAQKNPTAFYLCASSIAGQGSKNIQYFGAGTRLSVL.

This sequence joins TRBV6-5 and TRBJ1-1; a possible D gene is TRBD1 (6 bases). CDR3 length equals 15 residues. The ends were cut back, 2 bases at V and 0 bases at J, with 10 bases in the middle. Germline V CDR1 and CDR2: MNHEY, SVGAGI. The CDR3 DNA follows: TGTGCCAGCAGTTACGCGGGGGCTATGAACACTGAAGCTTTCTTT. Its protein product is CASSYAGAMNTEAFF.

The chain has TRBV7-2 and TRBJ1-1; no reliable D call. Per germline, CDR1 SGHTA and CDR2 FQGNSA. V shed 7 bases and J shed 5 bases, with 14 bases lying between them. This CDR3 is 13 amino acids long. CDR3 residues: CASNRAAGTEAFF. In DNA form, the CDR3 reads TGTGCCAGCAACCGGGCGGCGGGAACTGAAGCTTTCTTT.

This chain joins TRBV6-5 and TRBJ2-7; 8 nucleotides line up with TRBD2. V lost 6 bases to trimming and J lost 5 bases; unmatched junction nucleotides: 9. This CDR3 has 14 residues. CDR1 and CDR2 (germline): MNHEY, SVGAGI. CDR3: CASSHRGGLNEQYF. The CDR3 nucleotides are TGTGCCAGCAGCCACCGGGGGGGGCTAAACGAGCAGTACTTC.

This clone is a singleton in its sample. J is TRBJ2-7 and V is TRBV5-4; the match to TRBD2 covers 9 bases. Germline V gene lookup returns CDR1 SGHNT and CDR2 YYREEE (reference sequence). J gave up 0 bases and V 2 bases, and 3 bases lay outside the gene matches. The CDR3 loop spans 15 amino acids. CDR3 loop: CASSFALAGSYEQYF. The CDR3, as DNA: TGTGCCAGCAGCTTTGCACTAGCGGGCTCCTACGAGCAGTACTTC.

This chain uses TRBV29-1 with TRBJ1-2, with unresolved D. V gave up 1 base and J gave up 4 bases, with 13 bases separating them. This CDR3 contains 14 residues. Germline CDR1 is SQVTM and CDR2 is ANQGSEA. The CDR3 DNA is TGCAGCGTTGAAGGGGTCAGCCCCCCCTATGGCTACACCTTC. Its translation: CSVEGVSPPYGYTF.

The CDR3 loop reads CASSLGGGYGYTF. The DNA for the CDR3 is TGTGCCAGCAGCTTGGGAGGGGGATATGGCTACACCTTC. V gene TRBV11-2 combines with J gene TRBJ1-2; perhaps TRBD1 as D (6 bases). Germline assignment: CDR1 SGHAT and CDR2 FQNNGV. The V end lost 3 bases, the J end lost 5 bases, and 10 bases lay between the germline ends. This CDR3 has 13 amino acids.

The chain couples TRBV30 to TRBJ1-1; D might be TRBD1 (5 bases). Germline lookup yields CDR1 GTSNPN and CDR2 SVGIG (reference sequence). This CDR3 region has 12 residues. V was clipped by 5 bases and J by 4 bases, with 11 bases between them. The CDR3 nucleotides are TGTGCCTGGTCCCTGAGGGGCACTGAAGCTTTCTTT. This gives the protein CAWSLRGTEAFF.

This clone has a single count. The chain has TRBV9 and TRBJ1-2, with a possible D match to TRBD1 (5 bases). V was pared by 3 bases and J by 4 bases, with 10 bases between. Per the germline V gene, CDR1 is SGDLS and CDR2 is YYNGEE. The CDR3 spans 13 residues. CDR3 sequence reads: CASSAGEGYGYTF. The CDR3 nucleotides are TGTGCCAGCAGCGCGGGGGAGGGCTATGGCTACACCTTC.

CDR3 amino acids: CASSYSRSSPLHF. CDR3 sequence (DNA): TGTGCCAGCAGTTACTCGAGGTCCTCACCCCTCCACTTT. The V call is TRBV6-5, the J call TRBJ1-6, with D uncertain. Per germline, CDR1 MNHEY and CDR2 SVGAGI. V shed 0 bases and J shed 10 bases, with 7 bases lying between them. The CDR3 totals 13 residues.

The chain combines TRBV6-4 with TRBJ2-3; perhaps TRBD2 as D (6 bases). The germline gives CDR1 MRHNA, CDR2 SNTAGT. V was trimmed by 3 bases and J by 0 bases, leaving 10 bases between them. The CDR3 covers 15 residues. The CDR3 is CASSEWGDSTDTQYF. Written as DNA, the CDR3 is TGTGCCAGCAGTGAATGGGGGGACAGCACAGATACGCAGTATTTT.

The chain has TRBV6-5 and TRBJ1-6; D is ambiguous. CDR3 length: 13 amino acids. CDR1 and CDR2 from the germline V gene are MNHEY and SVGAGI. Trimming stripped 6 bases from V and 9 bases from J, with 12 bases between. The CDR3 DNA reads TGTGCCAGCAGATTGAATGGCCGTTCACCCCTCCACTTT. Translation gives CASRLNGRSPLHF.